The rows below give T cell receptor beta chains drawn from one sample of a study of cytomegalovirus exposure and HLA in healthy donors. Data came from immunoSEQ multiplex PCR; TCRdb stores just in-frame clones and leaves some out. There are some 84,000 clones in the sample, with more than 0.45% held by the top ten. The sequenced sample consisted of PBMCs. The receptors were gathered from a man aged 45 to 65 in good health and CMV-seronegative. The CDR3 runs from the conserved cysteine through the conserved F or W. Fields, in order: V gene, J gene, D gene, CDR3 protein, CDR3 DNA. D genes are given only for firm matches.

TRBV5-1,TRBJ1-6,NA,CASSLLQGLVNSPLHF,TGCGCCAGCAGCTTGCTGCAGGGCTTAGTTAATTCACCCCTCCACTTT
TRBV10-1,TRBJ1-1,NA,CASRPDRDTEAFF,TGCGCCAGCAGGCCGGACAGAGACACTGAAGCTTTCTTT
TRBV11-2,TRBJ1-4,TRBD1,CASSSTRTGVAREKLFF,TGTGCCAGCAGCTCCACGAGGACAGGGGTAGCTAGAGAAAAACTGTTTTTT
TRBV4-3,TRBJ2-5,TRBD1,CASSQQQGTGEQYF,TGCGCCAGCAGCCAACAACAGGGGACGGGTGAGCAGTACTTC
TRBV5-4,TRBJ2-5,TRBD2,CASSAGTSGGPYQETQYF,TGTGCCAGCAGCGCGGGGACTAGCGGGGGGCCGTACCAAGAGACCCAGTACTTC
TRBV19,TRBJ2-3,TRBD2,CATKYGLAGGRQYF,TGTGCCACCAAGTACGGACTAGCGGGGGGACGGCAGTATTTT
TRBV6-4,TRBJ2-7,NA,CASSGREQKSSYEQYF,TGTGCCAGCAGTGGAAGAGAACAGAAGAGCTCCTACGAGCAGTACTTC
TRBV7-9,TRBJ1-5,NA,CASSQSSGVNSNQPQHF,TGTGCCAGCAGCCAATCTTCGGGGGTAAATAGCAATCAGCCCCAGCATTTT
TRBV20-1,TRBJ2-5,NA,CSARDLRTENF,TGCAGTGCTAGAGATTTGAGGACAGAAAACTTC
TRBV6-5,TRBJ1-1,NA,CASSYSRTLNTEAFF,TGTGCCAGCAGTTACTCGAGGACTCTGAACACTGAAGCTTTCTTT
TRBV5-4,TRBJ2-7,TRBD1,CASSVRQGTSYEQYF,TGTGCCAGCAGCGTACGACAGGGCACCTCCTACGAGCAGTACTTC
TRBV29-1,TRBJ2-3,NA,CSVGRQFSTDTQYF,TGCAGCGTTGGCCGACAGTTTAGCACAGATACGCAGTATTTT
TRBV9,TRBJ2-1,NA,CASSVNRGAYSYNEQFF,TGTGCCAGCAGCGTAAATCGGGGGGCCTACTCCTACAATGAGCAGTTCTTC
TRBV18,TRBJ1-1,NA,CASSLDRNTEAFF,TGTGCCAGCTCACTGGACAGGAACACTGAAGCTTTCTTT
TRBV6-1,TRBJ2-2,TRBD1,CASSEVTGGTGELFF,TGTGCCAGCAGTGAAGTGACAGGGGGGACCGGGGAGCTGTTTTTT
TRBV19,TRBJ1-2,NA,CASTISGIYGYTF,TGTGCCAGTACTATTTCAGGGATCTATGGCTACACCTTC
TRBV27,TRBJ2-7,TRBD2,CASSFGRGGHYEQYF,TGTGCCAGCAGTTTCGGGCGGGGGGGCCACTACGAGCAGTACTTC
TRBV18,TRBJ2-7,NA,CASSLTGPGAYEQYF,TGTGCCAGCTCACTGACCGGGCCAGGGGCCTACGAGCAGTACTTC
TRBV27,TRBJ2-5,TRBD1,CASSLWTGVSKQETQYF,TGTGCCAGCAGTTTATGGACAGGGGTCAGTAAACAAGAGACCCAGTACTTC
TRBV5-1,TRBJ2-3,TRBD1,CASSLGQANTDTQYF,TGCGCCAGCAGCTTAGGACAGGCGAACACAGATACGCAGTATTTT
TRBV7-9,TRBJ1-6,NA,CASSLGSSYNSPLHF,TGTGCCAGCAGCTTAGGGAGCTCCTATAATTCACCCCTCCACTTT
TRBV5-1,TRBJ2-7,NA,CASSFQGLVNEQYF,TGCGCCAGCAGCTTCCAGGGCCTGGTGAACGAGCAGTACTTC
TRBV7-8,TRBJ1-2,NA,CASSIDRIYGYTF,TGTGCCAGCAGCATCGACAGGATCTATGGCTACACCTTC
TRBV5-1,TRBJ2-3,TRBD1,CASSYIQGAIDTQYF,TGCGCCAGCAGCTATATACAGGGGGCCATTGATACGCAGTATTTT
TRBV28,TRBJ1-2,NA,CASSPPGSHGYTF,TGTGCCAGCAGTCCTCCGGGGTCTCATGGCTACACCTTC
TRBV6-5,TRBJ2-5,TRBD1,CASSYSTGQGGETQYF,TGTGCCAGCAGTTACTCGACGGGACAGGGGGGAGAGACCCAGTACTTC
TRBV4-1,TRBJ1-1,TRBD1,CASSQRPGQELRNTEAFF,TGCGCCAGCAGCCAAAGACCGGGACAGGAACTCAGAAACACTGAAGCTTTCTTT
TRBV5-1,TRBJ2-7,NA,CASSLAAAGFGDEQYF,TGCGCCAGCAGCTTGGCAGCAGCGGGCTTTGGAGACGAGCAGTACTTC
TRBV9,TRBJ2-2,NA,CASSLNQQGSAGTGELFF,TGTGCCAGCAGCCTCAACCAACAGGGTTCGGCGGGCACCGGGGAGCTGTTTTTT
TRBV7-9,TRBJ2-3,NA,CASSWDGGTTDTQYF,TGTGCCAGCAGCTGGGACGGGGGTACCACAGATACGCAGTATTTT
TRBV2,TRBJ1-5,NA,CASSDPFQPQHF,TGTGCCAGCAGTGACCCGTTTCAGCCCCAGCATTTT
TRBV6-1,TRBJ2-7,NA,CASSEVGGWYEQYF,TGTGCCAGCAGTGAAGTAGGAGGGTGGTACGAGCAGTACTTC
TRBV9,TRBJ2-3,TRBD1,CASSAGQAGDTQYF,TGTGCCAGCAGCGCCGGACAGGCGGGAGATACGCAGTATTTT
TRBV19,TRBJ1-6,NA,CASTNTRAQWHYGSPLHF,TGTGCCAGTACTAATACGAGGGCACAGTGGCACTACGGTTCACCCCTCCACTTT
TRBV7-6,TRBJ1-4,TRBD1,CASSVRAQGPTNEKLFF,TGTGCCAGCAGCGTACGTGCACAGGGGCCAACTAATGAAAAACTGTTTTTT
TRBV28,TRBJ2-3,NA,CASRSPGLTTQYF,TGTGCCAGCAGGTCCCCGGGACTTACTACGCAGTATTTT
TRBV10-1,TRBJ1-4,NA,CARGNGVLKLFF,TGCGCCAGGGGGAACGGGGTCCTAAAACTGTTTTTT
TRBV9,TRBJ2-5,TRBD1,CASSHSNPGTGDETQYF,TGTGCCAGCAGCCATTCGAACCCCGGGACAGGGGACGAGACCCAGTACTTC
TRBV10-3,TRBJ2-6,TRBD1,CAISDPAAGQGGSSGANVLTF,TGTGCCATCAGTGACCCAGCGGCGGGACAGGGGGGTAGCTCTGGGGCCAACGTCCTGACTTTC
TRBV28,TRBJ1-2,TRBD1,CASSPSGQGAYGYTF,TGTGCCAGCAGTCCGTCGGGACAGGGGGCTTATGGCTACACCTTC
TRBV30,TRBJ1-4,TRBD1,CAWSYRGNEKLFF,TGTGCCTGGAGTTACAGGGGGAATGAAAAACTGTTTTTT
TRBV7-3,TRBJ2-6,TRBD1,CASSFTGGSGANVLTF,TGTGCCAGCAGCTTCACAGGGGGCTCTGGGGCCAACGTCCTGACTTTC
TRBV9,TRBJ2-1,TRBD2,CASSVGSGEYNEQFF,TGTGCCAGCAGCGTAGGAAGCGGGGAGTACAATGAGCAGTTCTTC
TRBV4-3,TRBJ1-2,TRBD1,CASSQDGQGGDYGYTF,TGCGCCAGCAGCCAAGATGGACAGGGGGGCGACTATGGCTACACCTTC
TRBV28,TRBJ2-7,NA,CASSFQGTGYEQYF,TGTGCCAGCAGTTTCCAGGGTACTGGGTACGAGCAGTACTTC
TRBV5-1,TRBJ1-1,NA,CASSQQGMNTEAFF,TGCGCCAGCAGCCAACAGGGCATGAACACTGAAGCTTTCTTT
TRBV19,TRBJ2-3,NA,CASRPRTSSAADTQYF,TGTGCCAGTAGACCCCGGACATCCTCGGCGGCAGATACGCAGTATTTT
TRBV4-1,TRBJ2-7,TRBD1,CASSQDSGGAYEQYF,TGCGCCAGCAGCCAAGATTCAGGGGGCGCGTACGAGCAGTACTTC
TRBV6-1,TRBJ1-5,TRBD1,CASSEYARTGTNQPQHF,TGTGCCAGCAGTGAGTACGCACGGACAGGGACGAATCAGCCCCAGCATTTT